Here is one TCR beta chain with its context. No antigen is known for it. The data originate from a study of cytomegalovirus exposure and HLA in healthy donors. Study conclusions and caveats: It was reported that the classifier diagnosed cytomegalovirus status with high specificity and sensitivity in both the original and validation cohorts.

This CDR3 is built from 14 residues. Germline assignment: CDR1 WNHNN and CDR2 SYGVQD (reference sequence). J gave up 7 bases and V 6 bases, and 10 bases lay outside the gene matches. The table came from immunoSEQ multiplex PCR; TCRdb's copy has only in-frame clones and leaves some out. The data contain roughly 56,000 clones, over 90% of them singletons. The donors were part of the validation cohort of over a hundred subjects. That cohort was separate from the first cohort, which comprised about 670 subjects. The clonotype was recovered from a man aged 18 to 29 in good health and CMV-seronegative. The chain joins TRBV10-1 to TRBJ2-7; 9 nucleotides match TRBD2. The material sequenced was PBMCs. CDR3 bases: TGCGCCAGCAGGCGGCGGGAGGGCCGTAAGGAGCAGTACTTC. This encodes CASRRREGRKEQYF.